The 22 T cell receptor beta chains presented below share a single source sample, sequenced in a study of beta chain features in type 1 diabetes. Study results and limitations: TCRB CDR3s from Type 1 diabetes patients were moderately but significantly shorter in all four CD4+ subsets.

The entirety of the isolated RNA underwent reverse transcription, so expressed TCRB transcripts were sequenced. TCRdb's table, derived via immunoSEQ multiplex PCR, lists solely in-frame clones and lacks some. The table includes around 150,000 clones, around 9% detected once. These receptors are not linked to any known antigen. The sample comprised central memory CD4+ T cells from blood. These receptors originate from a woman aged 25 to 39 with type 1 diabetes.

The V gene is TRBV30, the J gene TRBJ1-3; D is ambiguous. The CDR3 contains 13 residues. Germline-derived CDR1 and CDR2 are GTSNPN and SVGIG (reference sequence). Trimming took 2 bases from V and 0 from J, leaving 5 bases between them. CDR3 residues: CAWSRSSGNTIYF. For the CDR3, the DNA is TGTGCCTGGAGTCGGAGCTCTGGAAACACCATATATTTT.

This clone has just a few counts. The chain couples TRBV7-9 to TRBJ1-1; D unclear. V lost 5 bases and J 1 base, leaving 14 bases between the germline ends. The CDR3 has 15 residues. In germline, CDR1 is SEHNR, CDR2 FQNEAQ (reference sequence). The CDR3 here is CASSRGASKNTEAFF. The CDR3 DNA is TGTGCCAGCAGCCGAGGCGCGTCGAAGAACACTGAAGCTTTCTTT. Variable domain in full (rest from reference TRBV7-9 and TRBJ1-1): DTGVSQNPRHKITKRGQNVTFRCDPISEHNRLYWYRQTLGQGPEFLTYFQNEAQLEKSRLLSDRFSAERPKGSFSTLEIQRTEQGDSAMYLCASSRGASKNTEAFFGQGTRLTVV.

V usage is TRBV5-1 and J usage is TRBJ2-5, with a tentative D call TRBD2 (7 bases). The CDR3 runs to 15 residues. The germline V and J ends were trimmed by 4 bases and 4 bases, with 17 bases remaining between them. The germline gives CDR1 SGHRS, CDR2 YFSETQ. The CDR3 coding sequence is TGCGCCAGCAGCCACAGCCGGGGGGCGAGAGAGACCCAGTACTTC. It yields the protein CASSHSRGARETQYF.

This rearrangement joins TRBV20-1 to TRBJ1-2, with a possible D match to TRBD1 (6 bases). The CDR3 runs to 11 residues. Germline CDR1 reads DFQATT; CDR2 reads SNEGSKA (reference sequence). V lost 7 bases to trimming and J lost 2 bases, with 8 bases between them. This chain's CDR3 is CSVTGNYGYTF. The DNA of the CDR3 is TGCAGTGTAACAGGGAACTATGGCTACACCTTC.

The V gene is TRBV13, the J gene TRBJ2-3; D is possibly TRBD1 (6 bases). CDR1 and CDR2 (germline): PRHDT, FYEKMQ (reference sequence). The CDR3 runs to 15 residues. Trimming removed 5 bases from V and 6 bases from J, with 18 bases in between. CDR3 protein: CASSMNREPQDTQYF. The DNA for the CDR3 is TGTGCCAGCAGCATGAACAGGGAACCACAGGATACGCAGTATTTT.

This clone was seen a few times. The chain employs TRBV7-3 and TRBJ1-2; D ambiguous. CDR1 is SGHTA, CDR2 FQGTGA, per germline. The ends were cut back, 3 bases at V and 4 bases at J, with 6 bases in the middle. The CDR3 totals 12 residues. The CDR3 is CASSFTVYGYTF. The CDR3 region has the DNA TGTGCCAGCAGCTTCACAGTCTATGGCTACACCTTC.

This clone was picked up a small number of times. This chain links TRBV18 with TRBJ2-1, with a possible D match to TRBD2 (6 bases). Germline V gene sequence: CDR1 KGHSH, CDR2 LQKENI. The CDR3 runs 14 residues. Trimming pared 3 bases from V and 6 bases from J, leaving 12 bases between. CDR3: CASSPTGDPNEQFF. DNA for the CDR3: TGTGCCAGCTCACCTACGGGAGACCCCAATGAGCAGTTCTTC.

CDR3 protein: CASSPTADRGYGYTF. Written as DNA, the CDR3 is TGTGCCAGCAGCCCTACCGCCGACAGGGGTTATGGCTACACCTTC. The rearrangement joins TRBV7-3 to TRBJ1-2; TRBD1 matches at 8 bases. The CDR3 is 15 amino acids. J lost 5 bases, V lost 5 bases, and 10 bases had no gene match. Per germline, CDR1 SGHTA and CDR2 FQGTGA.

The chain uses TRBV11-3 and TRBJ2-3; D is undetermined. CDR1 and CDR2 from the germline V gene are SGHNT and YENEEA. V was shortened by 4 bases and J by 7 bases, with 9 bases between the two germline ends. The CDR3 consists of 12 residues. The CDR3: CASSSSGHTQYF. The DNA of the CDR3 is TGTGCCAGCAGCTCCAGTGGGCATACGCAGTATTTT.

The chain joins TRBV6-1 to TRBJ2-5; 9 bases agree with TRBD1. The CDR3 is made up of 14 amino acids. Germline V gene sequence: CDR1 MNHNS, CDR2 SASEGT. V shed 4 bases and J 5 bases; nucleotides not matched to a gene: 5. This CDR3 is CASSVGTGRETQYF. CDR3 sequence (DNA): TGTGCCAGCAGTGTCGGGACAGGGAGGGAGACCCAGTACTTC.

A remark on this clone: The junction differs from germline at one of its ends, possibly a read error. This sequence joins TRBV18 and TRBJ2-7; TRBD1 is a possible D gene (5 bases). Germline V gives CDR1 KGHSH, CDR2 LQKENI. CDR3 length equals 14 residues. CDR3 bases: TGTGCCAGCACACCGACAGACCTATCCTACGAGCAGTACTTC. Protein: CASTPTDLSYEQYF.

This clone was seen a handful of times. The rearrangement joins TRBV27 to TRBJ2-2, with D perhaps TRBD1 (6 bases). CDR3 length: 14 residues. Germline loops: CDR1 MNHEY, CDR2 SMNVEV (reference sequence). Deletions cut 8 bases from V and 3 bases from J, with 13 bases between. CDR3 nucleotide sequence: TGTGCCAGCGGTCCAGGGGTGGACACCGGGGAGCTGTTTTTT. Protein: CASGPGVDTGELFF.

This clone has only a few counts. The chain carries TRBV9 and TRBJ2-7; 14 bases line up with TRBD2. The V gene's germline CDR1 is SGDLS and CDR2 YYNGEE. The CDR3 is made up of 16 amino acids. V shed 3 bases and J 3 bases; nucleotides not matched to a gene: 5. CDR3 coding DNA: TGTGCCAGCAGCGCGAAGGGACTAGCGGGAGTCTACGAGCAGTACTTC. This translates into CASSAKGLAGVYEQYF.

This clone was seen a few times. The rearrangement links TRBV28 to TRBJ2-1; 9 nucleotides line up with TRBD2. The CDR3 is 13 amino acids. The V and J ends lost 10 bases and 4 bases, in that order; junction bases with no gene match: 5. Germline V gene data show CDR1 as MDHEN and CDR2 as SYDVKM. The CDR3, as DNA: TGTGCCACCTTTAGCGGGAGTTACAATGAGCAGTTCTTC. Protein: CATFSGSYNEQFF.

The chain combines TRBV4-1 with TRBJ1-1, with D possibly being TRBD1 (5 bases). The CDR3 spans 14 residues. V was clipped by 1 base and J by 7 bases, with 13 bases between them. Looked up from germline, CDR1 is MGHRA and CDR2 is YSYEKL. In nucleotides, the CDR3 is TGCGCCAGCAGCCAAGTACGGGCCGGGGGTGAAGCTTTCTTT. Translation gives CASSQVRAGGEAFF.

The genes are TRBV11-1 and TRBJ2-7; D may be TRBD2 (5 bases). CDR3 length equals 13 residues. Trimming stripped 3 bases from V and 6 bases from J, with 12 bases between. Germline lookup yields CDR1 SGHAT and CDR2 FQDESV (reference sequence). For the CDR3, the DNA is TGTGCCAGCAGCTTTGATTACCGGGGCGAGCAGTACTTC. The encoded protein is CASSFDYRGEQYF.

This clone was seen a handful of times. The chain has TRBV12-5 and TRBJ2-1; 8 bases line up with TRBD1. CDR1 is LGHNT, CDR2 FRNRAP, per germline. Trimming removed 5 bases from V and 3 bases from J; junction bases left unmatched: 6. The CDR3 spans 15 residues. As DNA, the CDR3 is TGTGCTAGTGGTCCCGGACAGGGTAGCTACAATGAGCAGTTCTTC. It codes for CASGPGQGSYNEQFF.

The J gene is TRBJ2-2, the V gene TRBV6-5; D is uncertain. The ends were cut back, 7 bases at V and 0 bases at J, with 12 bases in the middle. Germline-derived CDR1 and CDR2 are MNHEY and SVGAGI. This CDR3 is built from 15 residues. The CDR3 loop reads CASTLMSANTGELFF. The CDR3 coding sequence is TGTGCCAGCACCCTTATGTCGGCGAACACCGGGGAGCTGTTTTTT.

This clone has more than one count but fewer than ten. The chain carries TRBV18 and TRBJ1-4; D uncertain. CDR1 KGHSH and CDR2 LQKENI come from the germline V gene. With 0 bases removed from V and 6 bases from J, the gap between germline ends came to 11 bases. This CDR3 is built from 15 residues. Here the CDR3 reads CASSPPTTTDEKLFF. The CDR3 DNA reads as TGTGCCAGCTCACCACCCACGACGACTGATGAAAAACTGTTTTTT.

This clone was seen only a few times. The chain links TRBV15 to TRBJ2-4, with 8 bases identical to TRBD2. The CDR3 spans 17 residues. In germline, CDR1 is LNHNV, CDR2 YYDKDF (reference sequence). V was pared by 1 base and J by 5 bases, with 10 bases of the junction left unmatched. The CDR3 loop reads CATSRVSAGVTQNIQYF. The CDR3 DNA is TGTGCCACCAGCAGAGTGTCAGCGGGAGTTACCCAAAACATTCAGTACTTC.

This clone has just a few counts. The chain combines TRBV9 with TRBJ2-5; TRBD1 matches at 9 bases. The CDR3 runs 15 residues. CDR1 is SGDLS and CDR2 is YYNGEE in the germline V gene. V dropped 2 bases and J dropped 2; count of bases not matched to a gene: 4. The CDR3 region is CASSVGTGSQETQYF. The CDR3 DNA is TGTGCCAGCAGCGTCGGGACAGGGTCTCAAGAGACCCAGTACTTC.

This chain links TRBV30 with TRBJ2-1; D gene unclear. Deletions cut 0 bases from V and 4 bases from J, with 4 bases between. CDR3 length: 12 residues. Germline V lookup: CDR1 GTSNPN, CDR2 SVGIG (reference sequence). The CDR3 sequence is CAWSVTYNEQFF. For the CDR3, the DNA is TGTGCCTGGAGTGTAACATACAATGAGCAGTTCTTC.